One T cell receptor (beta chain) is described in this entry. The sample belongs to a study of blood T cell repertoires in COVID-19. Study-level background: T cells, B-cell-depleted T cells, or PBMCs supplied cDNA or gDNA.

The CDR3 loop spans 15 amino acids. Trimming removed 0 bases from V and 7 bases from J, with 11 bases in between. In germline, CDR1 is SGHRS, CDR2 YFSETQ. The table came from immunoSEQ multiplex PCR; TCRdb's copy has only in-frame clones and leaves some out. The table lists around 100,000 clones, roughly 90% of them singletons. The sequencing sample was made of peripheral blood. This clonotype was obtained from a man under 40 in a cohort sampled during active COVID-19. The rearrangement joins TRBV5-1 to TRBJ1-6, with D perhaps matching TRBD1 (6 bases). The CDR3 bases are TGCGCCAGCAGCTTGGTGGCAGGGGACAATTCACCCCTCCACTTT. Translation gives CASSLVAGDNSPLHF.